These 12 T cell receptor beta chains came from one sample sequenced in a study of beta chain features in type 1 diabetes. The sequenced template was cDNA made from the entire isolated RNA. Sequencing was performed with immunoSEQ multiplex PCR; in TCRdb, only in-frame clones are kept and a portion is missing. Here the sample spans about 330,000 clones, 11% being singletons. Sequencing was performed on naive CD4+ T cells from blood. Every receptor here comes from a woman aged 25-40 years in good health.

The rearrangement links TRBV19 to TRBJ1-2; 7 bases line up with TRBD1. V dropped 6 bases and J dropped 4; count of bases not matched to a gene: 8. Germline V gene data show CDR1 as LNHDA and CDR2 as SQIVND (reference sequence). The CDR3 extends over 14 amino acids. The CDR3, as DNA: TGTGCCAGTAGCCAAACAGGGGTAGGCTATGGCTACACCTTC. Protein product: CASSQTGVGYGYTF.

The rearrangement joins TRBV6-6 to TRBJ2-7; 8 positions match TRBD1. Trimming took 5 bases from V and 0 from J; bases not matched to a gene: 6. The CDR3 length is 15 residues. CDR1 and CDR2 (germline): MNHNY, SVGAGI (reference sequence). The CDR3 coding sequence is TGTGCCAGCAGTCCACGGACAGGGAGCTCCTACGAGCAGTACTTC. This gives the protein CASSPRTGSSYEQYF.

CDR3 sequence: CASTLTGPQPQHF. The DNA for the CDR3 is TGTGCCAGTACCCTGACAGGGCCCCAGCCCCAGCATTTT. The chain employs TRBV19 and TRBJ1-5; TRBD1 agrees at 7 bases. With V trimmed by 7 bases and J by 7 bases, 7 bases remained unmatched. The CDR3 sequence is 13 residues long. Germline CDR1 is LNHDA and CDR2 is SQIVND (reference sequence).

The CDR3 loop is CASSRTVQETQYF. CDR3 coding DNA: TGTGCCAGCAGTCGGACAGTGCAAGAGACCCAGTACTTC. The rearrangement uses TRBV5-4 and TRBJ2-5; possible D gene TRBD1, 6 bases. Trimming cost V 5 bases and J 2 bases, with 10 bases left between them. The CDR3 runs 13 residues. CDR1 and CDR2 (germline): SGHNT, YYREEE (reference sequence).

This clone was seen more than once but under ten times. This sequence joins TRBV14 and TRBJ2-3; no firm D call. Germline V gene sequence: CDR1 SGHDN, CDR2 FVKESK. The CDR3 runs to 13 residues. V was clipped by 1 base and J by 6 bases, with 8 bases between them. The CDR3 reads CASSQVTFDTQYF. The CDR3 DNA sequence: TGTGCCAGCAGCCAAGTAACATTCGATACGCAGTATTTT.

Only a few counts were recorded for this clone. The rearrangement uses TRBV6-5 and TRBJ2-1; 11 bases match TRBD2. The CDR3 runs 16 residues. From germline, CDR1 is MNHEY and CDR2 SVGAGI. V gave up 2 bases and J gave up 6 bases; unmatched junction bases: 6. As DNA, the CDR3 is TGTGCCAGCAGTTACCAACTAGCGGGGGTTGGCAATGAGCAGTTCTTC. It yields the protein CASSYQLAGVGNEQFF.

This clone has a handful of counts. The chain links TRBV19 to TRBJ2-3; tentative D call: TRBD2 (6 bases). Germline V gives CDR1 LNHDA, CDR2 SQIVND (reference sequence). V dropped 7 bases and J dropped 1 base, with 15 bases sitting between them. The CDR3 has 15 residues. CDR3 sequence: CASNPRGLRTDTQYF. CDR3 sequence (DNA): TGTGCCAGTAATCCCCGGGGACTCCGCACAGATACGCAGTATTTT.

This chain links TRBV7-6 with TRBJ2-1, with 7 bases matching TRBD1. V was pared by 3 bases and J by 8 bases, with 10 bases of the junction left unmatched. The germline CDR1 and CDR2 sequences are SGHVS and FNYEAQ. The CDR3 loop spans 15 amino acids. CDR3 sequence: CASSLPGTDSHEQFF. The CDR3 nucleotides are TGTGCCAGCAGCTTGCCCGGGACAGATTCACATGAGCAGTTCTTC.

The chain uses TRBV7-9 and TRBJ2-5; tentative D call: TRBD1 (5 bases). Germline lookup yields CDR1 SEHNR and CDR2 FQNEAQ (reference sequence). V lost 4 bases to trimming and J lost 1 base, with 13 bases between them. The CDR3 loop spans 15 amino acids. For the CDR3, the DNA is TGTGCCAGCAGCTCCCCCCTAGACAGCCAAGAGACCCAGTACTTC. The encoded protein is CASSSPLDSQETQYF.

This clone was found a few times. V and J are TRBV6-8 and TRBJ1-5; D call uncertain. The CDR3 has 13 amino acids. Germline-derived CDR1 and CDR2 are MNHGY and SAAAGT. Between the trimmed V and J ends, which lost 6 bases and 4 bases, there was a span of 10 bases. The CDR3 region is CASRPLRNQPQHF. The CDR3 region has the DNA TGTGCCAGCAGGCCCCTACGGAATCAGCCCCAGCATTTT.

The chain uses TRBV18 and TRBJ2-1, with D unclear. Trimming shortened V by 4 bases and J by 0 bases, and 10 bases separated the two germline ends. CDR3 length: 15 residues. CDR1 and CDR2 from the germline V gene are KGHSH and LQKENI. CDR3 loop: CASSLGVNSYNEQFF. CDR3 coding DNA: TGTGCCAGCTCACTCGGTGTCAACTCCTACAATGAGCAGTTCTTC.

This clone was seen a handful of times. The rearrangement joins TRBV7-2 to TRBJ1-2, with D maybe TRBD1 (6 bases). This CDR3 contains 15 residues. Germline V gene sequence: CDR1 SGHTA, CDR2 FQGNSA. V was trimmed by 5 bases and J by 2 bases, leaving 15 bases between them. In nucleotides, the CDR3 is TGTGCCAGCAGCACAAAGACAGGCCCGAACTATGGCTACACCTTC. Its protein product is CASSTKTGPNYGYTF.